These 30 T cell receptor beta chains were all obtained from the same sample, sequenced in a study of blood T cells in healthy people across ages. Primed by a sample-barcoded 5' primer and a J-beta primer mix, a second PCR proceeded for roughly 7 to 11 cycles. In TCRdb, the 5' RACE reads were re-called with MiXCR into one record per CDR3 protein. The sample lists 800,000 to 950,000 distinct CDR3 sequences; about 37% were seen once. The sequencing sample was made of blood. The receptor source for this set is a young man in good health.

The chain links TRBV20-1 to TRBJ1-1; no definite D call. Germline CDR1 DFQATT, CDR2 SNEGSKA (reference sequence). Trimming pared 5 bases from V and 6 bases from J, leaving 13 bases between. The CDR3 runs to 12 residues. CDR3 nucleotides: TGCAGTGCTGTAGGGTTGGCGCCTGAAGCTTTCTTT. It yields the protein CSAVGLAPEAFF.

This clonotype was detected a few times. The chain couples TRBV7-2 to TRBJ2-6; 8 nucleotides line up with TRBD1. Germline V CDR1 and CDR2: SGHTA, FQGNSA. The junction had 17 bases not matched to a gene; V was cut back by 7 bases and J by 0 bases. The CDR3 is 20 residues long. The CDR3: CASIPWGRGQDSSGANVLTF. The CDR3 nucleotides read TGTGCCAGCATCCCTTGGGGTAGGGGACAGGACTCCTCTGGGGCCAACGTCCTGACTTTC.

Ten or more counts support this clonotype. The chain joins TRBV20-1 to TRBJ2-7; possibly TRBD1 for D (6 bases). Germline CDR1 is DFQATT and CDR2 is SNEGSKA (reference sequence). Trimming removed 4 bases from V and 3 bases from J, with 10 bases in between. The CDR3 runs 12 residues. This CDR3 reads CSAIGTLYEQYF. The CDR3 bases are TGCAGTGCTATTGGGACACTCTACGAGCAGTACTTC.

This clonotype was counted many times. CDR3 region: CASSTTGNVDTQYF. The CDR3 DNA sequence: TGTGCCAGCAGCACCACAGGGAATGTGGATACGCAGTATTTT. The chain links TRBV7-2 to TRBJ2-3; TRBD1 might be the D (6 bases). This CDR3 contains 14 residues. CDR1 and CDR2 from the germline V gene are SGHTA and FQGNSA. V was shortened by 5 bases and J by 6 bases, with 15 bases between the two germline ends. Drawing the rest from reference TRBV7-2 and TRBJ2-3, the complete variable domain is GAGVSQSPSNKVTEKGKDVELRCDPISGHTALYWYRQSLGQGLEFLIYFQGNSAPDKSGLPSDRFSAERTGGSVSTLTIQRTQQEDSAVYLCASSTTGNVDTQYFGPGTRLTVL.

Ten or more counts support this clonotype. This chain uses TRBV7-9 with TRBJ1-4; no definite D call. V was trimmed by 3 bases and J by 5 bases, leaving 10 bases between them. This CDR3 region has 14 residues. The germline V gene encodes CDR1 SEHNR and CDR2 FQNEAQ (reference sequence). In DNA, the CDR3 is TGTGCCAGCAGCTTGAGGGCAGCGAATGAAAAACTGTTTTTT. The encoded protein is CASSLRAANEKLFF. Drawing the rest from reference TRBV7-9 and TRBJ1-4, the complete variable domain is DTGVSQNPRHKITKRGQNVTFRCDPISEHNRLYWYRQTLGQGPEFLTYFQNEAQLEKSRLLSDRFSAERPKGSFSTLEIQRTEQGDSAMYLCASSLRAANEKLFFGSGTQLSVL.

The chain carries TRBV29-1 and TRBJ2-7; 7 nucleotides match TRBD1. Germline assignment: CDR1 SQVTM and CDR2 ANQGSEA. J gave up 6 bases and V 5 bases, and 10 bases lay outside the gene matches. The CDR3 length is 13 residues. CDR3 bases: TGCAGCGTTAAACCGAGGGGGCCAAGCGAGCAGTACTTC. This codes for CSVKPRGPSEQYF.

This clonotype was counted between two and nine times. The rearrangement joins TRBV6-2 or TRBV6-3 to TRBJ2-1; 15 nucleotides agree with TRBD2. V gave up 7 bases and J gave up 4 bases; unmatched junction bases: 2. The germline CDR1 and CDR2 sequences are MNHEY and SVGEGT. The CDR3 is 15 amino acids. As DNA, the CDR3 is TGTGCCAGCACCGGGACTAGCGGGGGGTACAATGAGCAGTTCTTC. Amino acids: CASTGTSGGYNEQFF.

At least ten counts were recorded for this clonotype. The chain couples TRBV7-2 to TRBJ1-2; 8 nucleotides line up with TRBD1. Unmatched junction bases numbered 0, after V lost 3 bases and J lost 0 bases. The CDR3 has 14 residues. Germline assignment: CDR1 SGHTA and CDR2 FQGNSA. CDR3 in amino acids: CASSLDRANYGYTF. In nucleotides, the CDR3 is TGTGCCAGCAGCTTGGACAGGGCTAACTATGGCTACACCTTC.

A remark on this clonotype: Being one base from a much bigger clone, this may be a read error. The CDR3 spells CASSKTSDSYNEQYF. The CDR3 region has the DNA TGCGCCAGCAGCAAGACTAGCGATTCCTACAATGAGCAGTACTTC. The chain links TRBV5-1 to TRBJ2-5; 8 nucleotides line up with TRBD2. This CDR3 is built from 15 residues. The germline CDR1 and CDR2 sequences are SGHRS and YFSETQ. J gave up 11 bases and V 4 bases, and 16 bases lay outside the gene matches. The full variable domain, with the rest looked up from reference TRBV5-1 and TRBJ2-5, is KAGVTQTPRYLIKTRGQQVTLSCSPISGHRSVSWYQQTPGQGLQFLFEYFSETQRNKGNFPGRFSGRQFSNSRSEMNVSTLELGDSALYLCASSKTSDSYNEQYFGPGTRLLVL.

As for this clonotype: Since a much larger clone is just one base distant, this may be a read error. V is TRBV10-3 and J is TRBJ1-6, with no clear D. The CDR3 totals 14 residues. In germline, CDR1 is ENHRY, CDR2 SYGVKD. The CDR3 nucleotides are TGTGCCATCAGAGAGTCCGCGGGTGATTCACCCCTCCACTTT. It is translated as CAIRESAGDSPLHF.

The chain combines TRBV28 with TRBJ1-2; D perhaps matches TRBD1 (5 bases). Trimming stripped 3 bases from V and 6 bases from J, with 14 bases between. The CDR3 runs to 14 residues. Germline values: CDR1 MDHEN, CDR2 SYDVKM. The CDR3 sequence: CASSFLRDGNGYTF. The CDR3 bases are TGTGCCAGCAGTTTTCTCCGGGACGGTAATGGCTACACCTTC.

The J gene is TRBJ2-3, the V gene TRBV2; D may match TRBD1 or TRBD2 (5 bases each). The CDR3 has 13 amino acids. The germline V and J ends were trimmed by 11 bases and 2 bases, with 14 bases remaining between them. Per germline, CDR1 SNHLY and CDR2 FYNNEI. CDR3 in amino acids: CAARGSTTDTQYF. CDR3 in DNA: TGTGCCGCCCGGGGCAGCACCACAGATACGCAGTATTTT.

This clonotype has ten or more counts. The V call is TRBV7-2, the J call TRBJ1-2, with D hard to call. The CDR3 consists of 11 residues. Germline CDR1 is SGHTA and CDR2 is FQGNSA. V was pared by 5 bases and J by 9 bases, with 10 bases between. CDR3 in amino acids: CASSESQSYTF. The CDR3 bases are TGTGCCAGCAGCGAATCCCAGAGCTACACCTTC.

The rearrangement links TRBV19 to TRBJ1-1, with D unresolved. V was cut by 6 bases and J by 0 bases, with 20 bases left in between. CDR1 and CDR2 (germline): LNHDA, SQIVND (reference sequence). The CDR3 has 17 amino acids. CDR3 nucleotides: TGTGCCAGTAGGGCTACAGTGTGGCAGATTATGAACACTGAAGCTTTCTTT. Residues: CASRATVWQIMNTEAFF.

Points on this clonotype: One end of the junction varies from germline; a read error may be responsible. This rearrangement joins TRBV7-2 to TRBJ2-2; D call uncertain. This CDR3 is 14 amino acids long. Germline V gene sequence: CDR1 SGHTA, CDR2 FQGNSA. The CDR3 loop reads CASSLTDNTGELFF. For the CDR3, the DNA is TGTGCCAGCAGCTTAACAGATAACACTGGGGAGCTGTTTTTT.

The chain carries TRBV7-2 and TRBJ1-2; 7 nucleotides align to TRBD1. The CDR3 covers 14 residues. Per the germline V gene, CDR1 is SGHTA and CDR2 is FQGNSA. J lost 4 bases, V lost 5 bases, and 7 bases had no gene match. CDR3 amino acids: CASSPSRDSYGYTF. The DNA for the CDR3 is TGTGCCAGCAGCCCTTCCCGGGACAGCTATGGCTACACCTTC.

The chain has TRBV5-1 and TRBJ2-5; D unclear. Per the germline V gene, CDR1 is SGHRS and CDR2 is YFSETQ. There are 15 residues in the CDR3. V was clipped by 0 bases and J by 11 bases, with 20 bases between them. CDR3 DNA: TGCGCCAGCAGCTTGGATCCAAGGAACCGCAATGAGCAGTACTTC. It encodes CASSLDPRNRNEQYF. Looking up the rest from reference TRBV5-1 and TRBJ2-5 gives the full variable domain: KAGVTQTPRYLIKTRGQQVTLSCSPISGHRSVSWYQQTPGQGLQFLFEYFSETQRNKGNFPGRFSGRQFSNSRSEMNVSTLELGDSALYLCASSLDPRNRNEQYFGPGTRLLVL.

This clonotype was recorded a few times. The CDR3 DNA sequence: TGCAGCGTTGGGACGGGGGGGGGCAATCAGCCCCAGCATTTT. Amino acids: CSVGTGGGNQPQHF. This chain uses TRBV29-1 with TRBJ1-5, with D tentatively TRBD1 (5 bases). V shed 4 bases and J shed 2 bases, with 12 bases lying between them. This CDR3 comprises 14 residues. The germline CDR1 and CDR2 sequences are SQVTM and ANQGSEA.

This chain connects TRBV2 to TRBJ2-1, with 12 bases matching TRBD2. The J segment lost 7 bases and the V segment lost 3 bases, leaving 4 bases of the junction unmatched. The CDR3 sequence is 15 residues long. Germline values: CDR1 SNHLY, CDR2 FYNNEI. CDR3 in amino acids: CASSETSGGVNEQFF. The CDR3 coding sequence is TGTGCCAGCAGTGAGACTAGCGGGGGTGTGAATGAGCAGTTCTTC.

This clonotype was seen repeatedly, ten times or more. This chain connects TRBV6-6 to TRBJ2-3; perhaps TRBD2 as D (6 bases). The ends were cut back, 4 bases at V and 1 base at J, with 15 bases in the middle. The CDR3 consists of 16 residues. Germline lookup yields CDR1 MNHNY and CDR2 SVGAGI (reference sequence). Here the CDR3 DNA reads TGTGCCAGCAGTTCCCTCCCAGCGGGCGGCACAGATACGCAGTATTTT. Translated, it gives CASSSLPAGGTDTQYF.

This chain joins TRBV7-9 and TRBJ1-2, with 8 bases matching TRBD1. The CDR3 runs 15 residues. Trimming removed 5 bases from V and 6 bases from J; junction bases left unmatched: 11. Germline assignment: CDR1 SEHNR and CDR2 FQNEAQ (reference sequence). CDR3 amino acids: CASSRSGQGKNGYTF. Here the CDR3 DNA reads TGTGCCAGCAGCCGGAGCGGACAGGGCAAAAATGGCTACACCTTC.

This clonotype was found a few times. J is TRBJ1-5 and V is TRBV7-2, with TRBD1 identical over 7 bases. The germline V gene has CDR1 SGHTA and CDR2 FQGNSA. The CDR3 covers 13 residues. The V gene end was trimmed by 5 bases and the J gene end by 7 bases; junction bases not matched to a gene: 5. The CDR3 sequence: CASSLQGSQPQHF. The CDR3 region has the DNA TGTGCCAGCAGCCTACAGGGGAGCCAGCCCCAGCATTTT.

This clonotype was counted many times. The chain's CDR3 is CASSQELAGTDTQYF. CDR3 in DNA: TGCGCCAGCAGCCAAGAGCTAGCCGGCACAGATACGCAGTATTTT. The V and J genes are TRBV4-3 and TRBJ2-3; D might be TRBD2 (5 bases). Trimming cost V 0 bases and J 1 base, with 8 bases left between them. This CDR3 comprises 15 residues. The germline V gene has CDR1 LGHNA and CDR2 YSLEER.

This clonotype was counted a single time. The chain is built from TRBV24-1 and TRBJ2-1; 9 positions agree with TRBD2. Germline loops: CDR1 KGHDR, CDR2 SFDVKD. V shed 2 bases and J 9 bases; nucleotides not matched to a gene: 10. The CDR3 totals 16 residues. CDR3 DNA: TGTGCCACCAGTGATTCACTAGCGGGTGACCTCGGTGAGCAGTTCTTC. Amino acid sequence: CATSDSLAGDLGEQFF.

On this clonotype: Since a much larger clone is just one base distant, this may be a read error. The chain joins TRBV9 to TRBJ2-5; a weak D match, TRBD1 (5 bases). The CDR3 consists of 14 residues. Germline V gene sequence: CDR1 SGDLS, CDR2 YYNGEE. CDR3 amino acids: CASSPDIGQETRYF. The CDR3 nucleotides read TGTGCCAGCAGCCCCGACATCGGACAAGAGACCCGGTACTTC.

J is TRBJ2-5 and V is TRBV12-3 or TRBV12-4; possibly TRBD2 for D (7 bases). The CDR3 has 16 residues. V gave up 4 bases and J gave up 4 bases, with 19 bases separating them. This CDR3 reads CASSWPGGPSTETQYF. The CDR3 coding sequence is TGTGCCAGCAGTTGGCCCGGGGGGCCGTCAACAGAGACCCAGTACTTC.

About this clonotype: A single base separates this from a much larger clone, so it may be a read error. This chain links TRBV12-3 or TRBV12-4 with TRBJ2-7, with 13 bases identical to TRBD2. The length of the CDR3 is 18 residues. V gave up 5 bases and J gave up 7 bases; unmatched junction bases: 17. DNA for the CDR3: TGTGCCAGCAGTACCGGGACTAGCGGGACCGGCGTTTACGGTGAGCAGTACTTC. Protein product: CASSTGTSGTGVYGEQYF.

This clonotype has a handful of counts. The rearrangement uses TRBV7-2 and TRBJ2-5; possible D gene TRBD1, 6 bases. The V end lost 4 bases, the J end lost 1 base, and 10 bases lay between the germline ends. The germline CDR1 and CDR2 sequences are SGHTA and FQGNSA. The CDR3 loop spans 14 amino acids. The CDR3 nucleotides are TGTGCCAGCAGCTCCTTCAGGGGCCAAGAGACCCAGTACTTC. Translated: CASSSFRGQETQYF.

This clonotype was found many times. The chain has TRBV7-2 and TRBJ2-6; D not resolved. Per the germline V gene, CDR1 is SGHTA and CDR2 is FQGNSA. The CDR3 covers 16 residues. Trimming stripped 1 base from V and 2 bases from J, with 9 bases between. In DNA form, the CDR3 reads TGTGCCAGCAGCTTAGAGTCAACGGCTGGGGCCAACGTCCTGACTTTC. Protein product: CASSLESTAGANVLTF.

The gene calls are TRBV12-3 or TRBV12-4 and TRBJ1-1; D is unresolved. The CDR3 totals 13 residues. V lost 4 bases and J lost 3, with 9 bases in between. CDR3 loop: CASSSPSDTEAFF. The CDR3 coding sequence is TGTGCCAGCAGTTCCCCGAGCGACACTGAAGCTTTCTTT.